This TCR beta chain was identified during a study of radiotherapy plus CTLA-4 blockade in lung cancer. The CDR3 covers 16 residues. Trimming cost V 4 bases and J 0 bases; bases outside gene matches: 8. Germline values: CDR1 SGHRS, CDR2 YFSETQ. CTLA-4 blockade using ipilimumab, together with focal radiation, was received by patients with chemo-refractory metastatic non-small-cell lung cancer. Produced via immunoSEQ multiplex PCR; TCRdb's table is partial and in-frame only. The data show approximately 77,000 clones, 78% seen once. General observations from the study: After treatment with radiotherapy plus ipilimumab, TCR clones that came from the tumor expanded in blood.

With regard to this clone: Its antigen is as yet unknown.

J is TRBJ1-1 and V is TRBV5-1, with TRBD1 matching over 8 bases. The sequence derives from a human donor with non-small cell lung cancer whose response to radiotherapy plus ipilimumab could not be evaluated. Some clones in this sample may be carry-over from other donors' samples. This specimen was peripheral blood, taken from a patient treated with radiotherapy plus ipilimumab. The CDR3 DNA is TGCGCCAGCAGCCTTCAGACAGGGGCCATGAACACTGAAGCTTTCTTT. Its protein product is CASSLQTGAMNTEAFF.